This TCR beta chain was documented in a study of OX40 agonist ivuxolimab in advanced cancers. In the study overall: Ivuxolimab was a fully human IgG2 agonistic monoclonal antibody targeting the costimulatory receptor OX40 (CD134). Intravenous ivuxolimab was administered to patients every 2 weeks at six dose levels: 0.01, 0.1, 0.3, 1.5, 3 and 10 mg/kg. Of the approximately 50 patients in dose escalation, about 20 had hepatocellular carcinoma, about 15 had melanoma, 9 had renal cell carcinoma and 9 had head and neck cancer. The dose-escalation cohort was about 83% male with a mean age of around 64 years, ranging from roughly 23 to 79. Prior anti-PD-1, anti-PD-L1 or anti-CTLA-4 therapy was permitted, and checkpoint inhibitors had been received by about 36% of dose-escalation patients. Partial responses were achieved by three dose-escalation patients, of whom one had hepatocellular carcinoma and two had cutaneous melanoma. Peripheral TCRbeta sequencing aimed to test whether ivuxolimab altered TCR sequence diversity and caused clonal T-cell expansion. The paper reports the monotherapy dose-escalation portion (N of about 50 patients) of the phase I ivuxolimab trial. Beyond this particular receptor, the publication reports: At doses from 0.1 to 3.0 mg/kg, clonal expansion was seen in both CD4+ and CD8+ blood T cells between baseline and week 6. After ivuxolimab, more expanded clones were found on average in CD8+ T cells than in CD4+ T cells. The antigen specificity of the clonally expanded peripheral T cells was not determined. Low levels of normalized T-cell clonal expansion were also seen in some nonresponding patients. In partial responders in the 0.1-3.0 mg/kg groups, normalized peripheral clonal expansion was found to be among the lowest, especially among CD8+ T cells.

The trial excluded patients who had a history of autoimmune disease or who were on systemic immunosuppression. Peripheral blood for TCR sequencing was collected from all dose cohorts at baseline, on cycle 4 day 1, and on cycle 7 day 1. The samples were taken from a phase I, first-in-human, multicenter, open-label dose-escalation trial of ivuxolimab. Adults with locally advanced or metastatic head and neck squamous cell, hepatocellular, melanoma or renal cell carcinoma were enrolled in the trial. Before TCR sequencing, CD4+ and CD8+ T cells were separately sorted from peripheral blood. Genomic DNA was extracted from sorted cells for sequencing of the TCRbeta CDR3 region. The immunoSEQ Assay was used for sequencing of TCRbeta CDR3 regions. TCRdb carries this immuneACCESS record with in-frame sequences only. Its versions omit some clonotypes, under half of them owing to an unresolved V gene in the studies checked, with the rest unexplained. For this sample the table gives about 17,000 clones, of which approximately 91% were detected only once. The ten biggest clones cover approximately 70% of the sample.

Remarks on this clone: No antigen is known for it. The input lacks base qualities; no much larger clone sits a single base away.

This TCR derives from an adult with an advanced solid tumor such as melanoma, head and neck, liver or kidney cancer. The starting material was CD4+ or CD8+ T cells sorted from blood, obtained in a trial of the OX40 agonist ivuxolimab.

The CDR3 reads as follows: CAWDRGKWTDTQYF. Here is the DNA: TGTGCCTGGGACAGGGGGAAGTGGACAGATACGCAGTATTTT. The V and J segments used are TRBV30 and TRBJ2-3, and TRBD1 aligns with 9 junction nucleotides. The germline V and J ends show losses of 5 bases and 3 bases respectively, and no gene match explains 6 bases of the junction. Its CDR3 holds 14 amino acids, cysteine through phenylalanine. Only CDR3 DNA is held: 42 bases, read in frame from base 1. Via the germline V gene (reference sequence), CDR1 is GTSNPN and CDR2 SVGIG.